This T cell receptor (beta chain) derives from a study of radiotherapy plus CTLA-4 blockade in lung cancer listed by TCRdb under 2018. Looking at the study overall: Among the enrolled patients, around 19% had an objective response, and less than 40% reached disease control.

Study-level results and caveats: Early dynamic changes in blood T cell clones, together with increased serum interferon-beta after radiation, were reported as the strongest predictors of response. After treatment with radiotherapy and ipilimumab, TCR clones that originated in tumors expanded in peripheral blood.

The CDR3 runs 16 amino acids, cysteine and phenylalanine included. The kept DNA is CDR3 alone, 48 bases in frame from the first base. CDR1 and CDR2 are drawn from the germline V gene: KGHSH, LQKENI. Compared with germline, V lacks 3 bases and J lacks 9 bases; bases without a gene match: 10. In regard to this clone: Its cognate antigen has yet to be identified. The input lacks base qualities; no much larger clone sits a single base away.

To prepare the library, the immunoSEQ multiplex PCR assay was applied. TCRdb stores this immuneACCESS table with in-frame sequences only. Part of the clones is absent; in the studies checked, under half of the shortfall reflects unresolved V genes, and no reason is known for the rest. The sample table lists approximately 81,000 clones, 78% of them with a count of one. Approximately 4% of the sample is in the top ten clones. The study tested focal radiation therapy combined with CTLA-4 blockade (ipilimumab) in patients with chemo-refractory metastatic non-small-cell lung cancer. This chain joins TRBV18 to TRBJ2-1; 11 junctional bases match TRBD2. This material consisted of peripheral blood, taken from a patient treated with radiotherapy plus ipilimumab. The sequence was obtained from a human donor with non-small cell lung cancer who had a partial response to radiotherapy plus ipilimumab. Some clones in this sample may be carry-over from other donors' samples. The bases are TGTGCCAGCTCACCCTCCTTAGCGGGGGGGCGAACTGAGCAGTTCTTC. Translation gives CASSPSLAGGRTEQFF.